The next 20 T cell receptor beta chains were all read from a single sample in a study of blood T cell repertoires in COVID-19. TCRdb's copy holds only in-frame clones and misses some; the assay was immunoSEQ multiplex PCR. The sample has approximately 82,000 clones, roughly four fifths seen once. The sample was peripheral blood. All receptors come from a human donor in a cohort sampled during active COVID-19.

The V and J genes are TRBV4-2 and TRBJ2-2; TRBD2 aligns across 8 bases. The V segment lost 1 base and the J segment 5 bases; nucleotides outside the gene matches: 9. Germline CDR1 reads LGHNA; CDR2 reads YNFKEQ. This CDR3 comprises 17 residues. The CDR3 reads CASSQVQLTGGTGELFF. The CDR3 nucleotides read TGTGCCAGCAGCCAAGTTCAGTTGACGGGGGGGACCGGGGAGCTGTTTTTT.

This rearrangement joins TRBV6-6 to TRBJ1-3, with D perhaps TRBD1 (6 bases). Germline assignment: CDR1 MNHNY and CDR2 SVGAGI (reference sequence). V was cut by 5 bases and J by 0 bases, with 17 bases left in between. This CDR3 comprises 17 residues. The CDR3 is CASSPNRDTPSGNTIYF. The CDR3 DNA reads as TGTGCCAGCAGTCCCAATCGGGACACACCCTCTGGAAACACCATATATTTT.

This chain joins TRBV4-3 and TRBJ1-3; D remains ambiguous. This CDR3 is built from 13 residues. Trimming removed 5 bases at V and 8 bases at J, with 13 bases between. Per the germline V gene, CDR1 is LGHNA and CDR2 is YSLEER. The CDR3 spells CASSFGVVDTIYF. The CDR3 DNA follows: TGCGCCAGCAGCTTCGGGGTTGTAGACACCATATATTTT.

This clone was picked up one time. The chain joins TRBV19 to TRBJ2-3; D is possibly TRBD1 (5 bases). There are 14 residues in the CDR3. CDR1 is LNHDA and CDR2 is SQIVND in the germline V gene (reference sequence). Trimming removed 7 bases from V and 3 bases from J, with 14 bases in between. The CDR3 region is CASTTGPGTDTQYF. The CDR3 DNA reads TGTGCCAGTACCACGGGCCCAGGGACAGATACGCAGTATTTT. The full variable domain, its missing parts supplied by reference TRBV19 and TRBJ2-3, is DGGITQSPKYLFRKEGQNVTLSCEQNLNHDAMYWYRQDPGQGLRLIYYSQIVNDFQKGDIAEGYSVSREKKESFPLTVTSAQKNPTAFYLCASTTGPGTDTQYFGPGTRLTVL.

In DNA form, the CDR3 reads TGTGCCAGCAGCCCCAACAGGGGTTCGGGAAACACCATATATTTT. Residues: CASSPNRGSGNTIYF. The chain is built from TRBV9 and TRBJ1-3; 7 bases align to TRBD1. Trimming took 4 bases from V and 4 from J; bases not matched to a gene: 8. Germline V gene data show CDR1 as SGDLS and CDR2 as YYNGEE. The CDR3 totals 15 residues.

This rearrangement joins TRBV6-6 to TRBJ1-6; D remains unclear. CDR3 size: 14 residues. The V end lost 6 bases, the J end lost 10 bases, and 16 bases lay between the germline ends. Germline V lookup: CDR1 MNHNY, CDR2 SVGAGI (reference sequence). The CDR3 here is CASRRDPRKSPLHF. The DNA for the CDR3 is TGTGCCAGCAGACGGGATCCCCGAAAGTCACCCCTCCACTTT.

The chain couples TRBV10-3 to TRBJ2-3; unclear D gene. Trimming pared 9 bases from V and 4 bases from J, leaving 17 bases between. Germline V gene data show CDR1 as ENHRY and CDR2 as SYGVKD. The CDR3 contains 14 residues. CDR3 sequence: CAIYNSRDSDTQYF. The CDR3 DNA follows: TGTGCCATTTATAACTCTCGCGACTCAGATACGCAGTATTTT.

J is TRBJ1-1 and V is TRBV4-1; D call uncertain. Per germline, CDR1 MGHRA and CDR2 YSYEKL. The CDR3 length is 13 residues. V dropped 3 bases and J dropped 2 bases, with 7 bases sitting between them. Written as DNA, the CDR3 is TGCGCCAGCAGCCAGCAGGAAAACACTGAAGCTTTCTTT. Protein sequence: CASSQQENTEAFF.

The chain combines TRBV10-2 with TRBJ2-7; 9 bases map to TRBD1. V lost 10 bases and J lost 0; bases outside the gene matches: 7. The germline V gene encodes CDR1 WSHSY and CDR2 SAAADI. The CDR3 runs 14 residues. The CDR3 is CATRTGAISYEQYF. The CDR3 bases are TGCGCCACCCGGACAGGGGCTATCTCCTACGAGCAGTACTTC.

This clone was detected only a few times. The rearrangement joins TRBV27 to TRBJ1-5, with TRBD1 as a possible D gene (5 bases). Trimming pared 6 bases from V and 8 bases from J, leaving 14 bases between. Germline-derived CDR1 and CDR2 are MNHEY and SMNVEV (reference sequence). This CDR3 is built from 13 residues. The CDR3 nucleotides read TGTGCCAGCAGGGGCCGCAGGGTCGAGCCCCAGCATTTT. It translates to CASRGRRVEPQHF.

V gene TRBV5-6 combines with J gene TRBJ2-1; 8 bases fit TRBD1. The CDR3 runs to 16 residues. Germline V CDR1 and CDR2: SGHDT, YYEEEE. V lost 4 bases, J lost 2 bases, and 8 bases stayed unmatched. CDR3 sequence (DNA): TGTGCCAGCAGCATTCGGACAGGGATGGCCTACAATGAGCAGTTCTTC. It translates to CASSIRTGMAYNEQFF.

This chain links TRBV5-1 with TRBJ1-2, with 9 bases fitting TRBD1. The CDR3 covers 14 residues. J was trimmed by 3 bases and V by 4 bases; bases with no gene match: 4. In germline, CDR1 is SGHRS, CDR2 YFSETQ. In nucleotides, the CDR3 is TGCGCCAGCAGCCGGGGACAGGGAGACTATGGCTACACCTTC. Translated: CASSRGQGDYGYTF.

This clone was counted a few times. The J gene is TRBJ1-5, the V gene TRBV5-6, with no clear D. This CDR3 region has 16 residues. Germline CDR1 is SGHDT and CDR2 is YYEEEE. Trimming pared 4 bases from V and 0 bases from J, leaving 14 bases between. DNA of the CDR3: TGTGCCAGCAGCAAAAAGGGAGGTTATAGCAATCAGCCCCAGCATTTT. Translation: CASSKKGGYSNQPQHF.

The chain uses TRBV23-1 and TRBJ1-4, with a possible D match to TRBD1 (5 bases). TRBV23-1 belongs to the ORF category, with a function that is uncertain. The CDR3 spans 14 residues. The V end lost 7 bases, the J end lost 3 bases, and 12 bases lay between the germline ends. This chain's CDR3 is CASTSGLANEKLFF. CDR3 DNA: TGCGCCAGCACCTCAGGGTTAGCTAATGAAAAACTGTTTTTT.

This chain links TRBV5-1 with TRBJ1-1, with TRBD1 matching 12 bases. Germline V gene data show CDR1 as SGHRS and CDR2 as YFSETQ. The CDR3 runs 17 residues. The V gene end was trimmed by 4 bases and the J gene end by 0 bases; junction bases not matched to a gene: 7. In nucleotides, the CDR3 is TGCGCCAGCAGCGTGGGGACAGGGGGCCGTTTGAACACTGAAGCTTTCTTT. This translates into CASSVGTGGRLNTEAFF.

The J gene is TRBJ2-5, the V gene TRBV5-1, with 11 bases matching TRBD2. CDR1 is SGHRS, CDR2 YFSETQ, per germline. V lost 2 bases, J lost 5 bases, and 5 bases stayed unmatched. The CDR3 has 15 residues. DNA for the CDR3: TGCGCCAGCAGCTTCGGGATAGCGGGGGGGGAGACCCAGTACTTC. Protein: CASSFGIAGGETQYF.

The rearrangement joins TRBV7-3 to TRBJ2-3; 12 bases agree with TRBD2. Germline CDR1 reads SGHTA; CDR2 reads FQGTGA. The CDR3 totals 17 residues. Trimming at V came to 5 bases and at J to 5 bases, leaving 11 bases not matched to a gene. The CDR3, as DNA: TGTGCCAGCAGCCCGGCCCTCCTAGCGGGGGGGGGAGATACGCAGTATTTT. Residues: CASSPALLAGGGDTQYF.

This chain joins TRBV7-2 and TRBJ2-2; tentatively, D is TRBD1 (5 bases). V was pared by 2 bases and J by 4 bases, with 14 bases between. CDR3 length equals 16 residues. CDR1 SGHTA and CDR2 FQGNSA come from the germline V gene. The CDR3 coding sequence is TGTGCCAGCAGCTTAAGGGGAATCTCGGGCACCGGGGAGCTGTTTTTT. Amino acids: CASSLRGISGTGELFF. The full variable domain, with the rest looked up from reference TRBV7-2 and TRBJ2-2, is GAGVSQSPSNKVTEKGKDVELRCDPISGHTALYWYRQSLGQGLEFLIYFQGNSAPDKSGLPSDRFSAERTGGSVSTLTIQRTQQEDSAVYLCASSLRGISGTGELFFGEGSRLTVL.

CDR3 in DNA: TGTGCCAGCAGTGGACAGACTCATAGCAATCAGCCCCAGCATTTT. As protein: CASSGQTHSNQPQHF. The chain recombines TRBV2 with TRBJ1-5; TRBD1 is a possible D gene (5 bases). With 4 bases removed from V and 0 bases from J, the gap between germline ends came to 10 bases. Looked up from germline, CDR1 is SNHLY and CDR2 is FYNNEI. This CDR3 has 15 amino acids.

This sequence joins TRBV6-6 and TRBJ2-7; D uncertain. This CDR3 has 14 amino acids. The germline V and J ends were trimmed by 5 bases and 2 bases, with 13 bases remaining between them. CDR1 and CDR2 from the germline V gene are MNHNY and SVGAGI (reference sequence). In DNA, the CDR3 is TGTGCCAGCAGTGACGGCGGCAGTACCTACGAGCAGTACTTC. It is translated as CASSDGGSTYEQYF.